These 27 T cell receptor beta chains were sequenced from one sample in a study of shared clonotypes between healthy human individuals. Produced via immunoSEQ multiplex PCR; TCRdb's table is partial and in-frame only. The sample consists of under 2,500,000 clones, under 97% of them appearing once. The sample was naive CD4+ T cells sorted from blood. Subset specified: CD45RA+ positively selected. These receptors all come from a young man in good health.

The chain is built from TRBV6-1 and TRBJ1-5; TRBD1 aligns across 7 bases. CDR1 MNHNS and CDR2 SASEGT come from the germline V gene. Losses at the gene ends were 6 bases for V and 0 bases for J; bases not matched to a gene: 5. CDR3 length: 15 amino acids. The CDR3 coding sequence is TGTGCCAGCAGGAGGGAGGGGGCTAGCAATCAGCCCCAGCATTTT. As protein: CASRREGASNQPQHF.

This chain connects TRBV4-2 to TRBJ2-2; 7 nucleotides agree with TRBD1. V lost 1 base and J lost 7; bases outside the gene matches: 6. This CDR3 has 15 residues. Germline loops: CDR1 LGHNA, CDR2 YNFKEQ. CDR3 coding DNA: TGTGCCAGCAGCCAAGGTCAGGGGGTACACGGGGAGCTGTTTTTT. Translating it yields CASSQGQGVHGELFF.

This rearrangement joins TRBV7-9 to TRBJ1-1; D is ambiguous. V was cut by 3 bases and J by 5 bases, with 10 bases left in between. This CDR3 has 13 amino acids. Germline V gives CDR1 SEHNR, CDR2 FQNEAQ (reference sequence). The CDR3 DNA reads TGTGCCAGCAGCTTGGGCATAGGAACTGAAGCTTTCTTT. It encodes CASSLGIGTEAFF.

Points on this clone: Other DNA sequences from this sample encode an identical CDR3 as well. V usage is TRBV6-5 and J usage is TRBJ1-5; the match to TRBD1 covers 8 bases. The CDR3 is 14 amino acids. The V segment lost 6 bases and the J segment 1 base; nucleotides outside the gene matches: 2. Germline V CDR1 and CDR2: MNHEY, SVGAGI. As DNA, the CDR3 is TGTGCCAGCAGACCAGGGGGCAGCAATCAGCCCCAGCATTTT. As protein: CASRPGGSNQPQHF.

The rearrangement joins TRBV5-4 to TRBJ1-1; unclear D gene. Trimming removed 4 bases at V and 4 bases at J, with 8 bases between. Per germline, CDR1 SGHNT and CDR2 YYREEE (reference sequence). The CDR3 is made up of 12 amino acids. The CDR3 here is CASSTVGTEAFF. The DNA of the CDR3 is TGTGCCAGCAGCACCGTGGGCACTGAAGCTTTCTTT.

The CDR3 coding sequence is TGTGCCATCAGGGTGACAGGGGCCCTGTACGAGCAGTACTTC. Translation gives CAIRVTGALYEQYF. The J gene is TRBJ2-7, the V gene TRBV10-3; 8 bases map to TRBD1. The CDR3 is 14 residues long. Germline-derived CDR1 and CDR2 are ENHRY and SYGVKD. With V trimmed by 6 bases and J by 4 bases, 8 bases remained unmatched.

The CDR3 nucleotides read TGTGCCAGCAGTTACCTTGGGACAGTCTTCGGCTACACCTTC. Encoded protein: CASSYLGTVFGYTF. V usage is TRBV6-5 and J usage is TRBJ1-2; 7 nucleotides agree with TRBD1. The CDR3 consists of 14 residues. With 2 bases clipped from V and 8 bases from J, the junction kept 8 bases outside the gene matches. CDR1 MNHEY and CDR2 SVGAGI come from the germline V gene.

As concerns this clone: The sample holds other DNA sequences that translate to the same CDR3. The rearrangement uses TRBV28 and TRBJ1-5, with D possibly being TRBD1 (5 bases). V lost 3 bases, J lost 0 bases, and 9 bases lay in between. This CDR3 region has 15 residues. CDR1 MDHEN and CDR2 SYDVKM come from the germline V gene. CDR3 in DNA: TGTGCCAGCAGTTTTAGGGGAAATAGCAATCAGCCCCAGCATTTT. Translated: CASSFRGNSNQPQHF.

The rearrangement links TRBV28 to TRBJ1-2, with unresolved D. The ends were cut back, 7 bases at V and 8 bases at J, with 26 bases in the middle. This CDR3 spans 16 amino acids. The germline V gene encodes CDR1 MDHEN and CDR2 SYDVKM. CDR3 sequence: CASIRDGRELPRGYTF. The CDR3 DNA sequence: TGTGCCAGCATCCGGGATGGGCGCGAGCTTCCAAGGGGCTACACCTTC.

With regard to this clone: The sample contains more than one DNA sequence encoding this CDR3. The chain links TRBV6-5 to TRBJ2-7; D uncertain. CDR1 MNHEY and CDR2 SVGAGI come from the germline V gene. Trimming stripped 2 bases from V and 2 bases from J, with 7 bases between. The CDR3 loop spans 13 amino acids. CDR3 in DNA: TGTGCCAGCAGTTACAGGGAAACCTACGAGCAGTACTTC. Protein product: CASSYRETYEQYF.

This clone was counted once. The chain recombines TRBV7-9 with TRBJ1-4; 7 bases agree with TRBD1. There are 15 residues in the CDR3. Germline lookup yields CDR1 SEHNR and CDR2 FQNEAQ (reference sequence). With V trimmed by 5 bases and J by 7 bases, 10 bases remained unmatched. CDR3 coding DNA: TGTGCCAGCAGCGGTTCCGGGACAGTTGGTGAAAAACTGTTTTTT. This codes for CASSGSGTVGEKLFF.

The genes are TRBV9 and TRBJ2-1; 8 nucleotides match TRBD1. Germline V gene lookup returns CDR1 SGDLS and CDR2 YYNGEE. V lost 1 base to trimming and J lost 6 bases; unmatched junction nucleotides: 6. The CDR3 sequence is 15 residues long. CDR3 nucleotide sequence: TGTGCCAGCAGCGTAAGGGCAGGGGGCCCCAATGAGCAGTTCTTC. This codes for CASSVRAGGPNEQFF.

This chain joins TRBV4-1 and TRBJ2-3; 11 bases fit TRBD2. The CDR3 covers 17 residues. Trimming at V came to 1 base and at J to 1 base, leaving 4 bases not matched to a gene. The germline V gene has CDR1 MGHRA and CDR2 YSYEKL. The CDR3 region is CASSQGILAGGTDTQYF. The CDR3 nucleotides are TGCGCCAGCAGCCAAGGAATACTAGCGGGGGGCACAGATACGCAGTATTTT.

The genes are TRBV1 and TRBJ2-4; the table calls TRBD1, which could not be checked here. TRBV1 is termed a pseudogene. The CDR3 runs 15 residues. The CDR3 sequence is CTSSQAKGAKNIQYF. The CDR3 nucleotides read TGCACCAGCAGCCAAGCTAAGGGGGCCAAAAACATTCAGTACTTC.

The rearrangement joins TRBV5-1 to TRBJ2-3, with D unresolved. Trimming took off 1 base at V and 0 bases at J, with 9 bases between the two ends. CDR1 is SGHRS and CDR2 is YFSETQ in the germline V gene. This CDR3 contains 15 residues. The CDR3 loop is CASSLTISSTDTQYF. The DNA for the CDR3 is TGCGCCAGCAGCTTGACGATTTCTAGCACAGATACGCAGTATTTT.

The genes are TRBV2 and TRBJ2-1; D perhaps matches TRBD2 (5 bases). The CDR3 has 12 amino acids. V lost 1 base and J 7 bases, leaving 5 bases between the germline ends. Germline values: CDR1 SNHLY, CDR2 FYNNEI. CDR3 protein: CASSEGGNEQFF. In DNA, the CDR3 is TGTGCCAGCAGTGAAGGCGGGAATGAGCAGTTCTTC.

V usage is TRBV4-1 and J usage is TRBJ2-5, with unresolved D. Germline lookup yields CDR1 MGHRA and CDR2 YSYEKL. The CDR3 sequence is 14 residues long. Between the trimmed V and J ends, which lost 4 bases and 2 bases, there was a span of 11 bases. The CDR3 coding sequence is TGCGCCAGCAGCCTCATTGGGCAGCAAGAGACCCAGTACTTC. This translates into CASSLIGQQETQYF.

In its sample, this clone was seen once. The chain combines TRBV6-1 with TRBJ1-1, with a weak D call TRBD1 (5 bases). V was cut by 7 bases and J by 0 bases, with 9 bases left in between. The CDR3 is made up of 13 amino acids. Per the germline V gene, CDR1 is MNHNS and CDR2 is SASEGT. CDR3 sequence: CASKAGMNTEAFF. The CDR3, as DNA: TGTGCCAGCAAGGCAGGGATGAACACTGAAGCTTTCTTT.

For the CDR3, the DNA is TGTGCCTGGCGATCGGGACAACACAACTCACCCCTCCACTTT. Translating it yields CAWRSGQHNSPLHF. The chain joins TRBV30 to TRBJ1-6, with D maybe TRBD1 (6 bases). The CDR3 contains 14 residues. CDR1 and CDR2 (germline): GTSNPN, SVGIG (reference sequence). The germline V and J ends were trimmed by 5 bases and 10 bases, with 18 bases remaining between them.

CDR3 loop: CASSFFSSGANVLTF. The CDR3, as DNA: TGCGCCAGCAGCTTTTTCAGCTCTGGGGCCAACGTCCTGACTTTC. This rearrangement joins TRBV5-1 to TRBJ2-6; D ambiguous. The V gene lost 2 bases and the J gene lost 0 bases, with 6 bases spanning the gap. CDR3 size: 15 residues. Looked up from germline, CDR1 is SGHRS and CDR2 is YFSETQ.

The DNA of the CDR3 is TGTGCCAGCAGCCCTAGGGAGACCGGGGAGCTGTTTTTT. Translated: CASSPRETGELFF. The chain employs TRBV7-3 and TRBJ2-2, with D possibly TRBD2 on 5 matching bases. The germline V gene encodes CDR1 SGHTA and CDR2 FQGTGA. The CDR3 has 13 residues. The V end was cut by 5 bases, the J end by 5 bases, with 9 bases between.

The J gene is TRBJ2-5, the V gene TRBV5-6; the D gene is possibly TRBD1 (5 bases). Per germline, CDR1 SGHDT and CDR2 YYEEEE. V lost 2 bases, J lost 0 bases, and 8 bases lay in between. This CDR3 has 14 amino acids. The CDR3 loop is CASSFWTYQETQYF. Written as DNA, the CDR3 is TGTGCCAGCAGCTTCTGGACATACCAAGAGACCCAGTACTTC.

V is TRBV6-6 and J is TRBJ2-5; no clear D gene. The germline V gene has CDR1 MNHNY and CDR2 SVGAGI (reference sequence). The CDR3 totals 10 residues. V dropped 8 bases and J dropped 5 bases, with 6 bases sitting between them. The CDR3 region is CASAWETQYF. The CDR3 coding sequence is TGTGCCAGCGCATGGGAGACCCAGTACTTC.

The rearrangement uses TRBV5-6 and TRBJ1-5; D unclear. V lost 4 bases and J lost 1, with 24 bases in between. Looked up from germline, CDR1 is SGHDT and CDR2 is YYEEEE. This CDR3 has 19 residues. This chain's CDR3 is CASSRRGLGGRLSNQPQHF. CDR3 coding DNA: TGTGCCAGCAGCCGACGAGGACTAGGTGGCCGTTTAAGCAATCAGCCCCAGCATTTT.

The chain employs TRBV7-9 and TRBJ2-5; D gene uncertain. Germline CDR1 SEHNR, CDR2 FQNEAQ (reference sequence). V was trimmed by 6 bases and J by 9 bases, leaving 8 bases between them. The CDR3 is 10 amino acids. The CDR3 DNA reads TGTGCCAGCAGTTACCCGGCCCAGTACTTC. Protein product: CASSYPAQYF. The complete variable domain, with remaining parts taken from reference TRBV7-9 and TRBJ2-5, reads DTGVSQNPRHKITKRGQNVTFRCDPISEHNRLYWYRQTLGQGPEFLTYFQNEAQLEKSRLLSDRFSAERPKGSFSTLEIQRTEQGDSAMYLCASSYPAQYFGPGTRLLVL.

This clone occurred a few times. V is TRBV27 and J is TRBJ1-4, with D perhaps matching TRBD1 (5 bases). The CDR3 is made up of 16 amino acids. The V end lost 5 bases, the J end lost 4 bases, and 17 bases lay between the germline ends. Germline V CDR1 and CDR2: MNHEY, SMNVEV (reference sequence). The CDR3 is CASSRDPSGLNEKLFF. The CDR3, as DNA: TGTGCCAGCAGTCGCGATCCTTCAGGGCTTAATGAAAAACTGTTTTTT. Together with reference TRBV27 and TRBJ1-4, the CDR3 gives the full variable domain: EAQVTQNPRYLITVTGKKLTVTCSQNMNHEYMSWYRQDPGLGLRQIYYSMNVEVTDKGDVPEGYKVSRKEKRNFPLILESPSPNQTSLYFCASSRDPSGLNEKLFFGSGTQLSVL.

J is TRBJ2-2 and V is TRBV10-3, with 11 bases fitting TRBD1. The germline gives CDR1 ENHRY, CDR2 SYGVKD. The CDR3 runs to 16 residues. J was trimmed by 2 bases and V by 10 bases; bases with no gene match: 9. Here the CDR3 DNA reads TGTGCCACCTTACGGACAGGGGGCGGCAACACCGGGGAGCTGTTTTTT. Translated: CATLRTGGGNTGELFF.